These T cell receptor beta chains were read from a single sample in a study of blood T cell repertoires in COVID-19. Using immunoSEQ multiplex PCR, the repertoire was profiled, and TCRdb retains in-frame clones only, with some absent. The sample has under 200,000 clones, approximately 83% seen once. Sample: peripheral blood. The receptors derive from a woman aged 60-75 years with acute or convalescent COVID-19. The CDR3 runs from the conserved cysteine through the conserved F or W. Each record gives: D gene, V gene, J gene, clone size, CDR3 protein, CDR3 DNA. A D gene is named only where the DNA matches it firmly. Clone size, where shown, is once, few, many, or a class for clones that have expanded.

>-|TRBV11-2|TRBJ1-4|-
CASRPWGGAYEKLFF
TGTGCCAGCAGGCCGTGGGGGGGCGCGTATGAAAAACTGTTTTTT
>TRBD1|TRBV7-2|TRBJ1-1|-
CASSPWTGGTEAFF
TGTGCCAGCAGCCCCTGGACAGGGGGCACTGAAGCTTTCTTT
>TRBD1|TRBV5-1|TRBJ1-2|few
CASSTSGTVFDYTF
TGCGCCAGCAGCACCTCCGGGACAGTGTTTGACTACACCTTC
>TRBD1|TRBV9|TRBJ1-1|-
CASSVGQGRTEAFF
TGTGCCAGCAGCGTAGGACAGGGAAGGACTGAAGCTTTCTTT
>TRBD2|TRBV29-1|TRBJ2-1|-
CSVEDSGLDIGEQFF
TGCAGCGTTGAAGATAGTGGACTAGACATTGGTGAGCAGTTCTTC
>TRBD1|TRBV11-2|TRBJ2-2|-
CASSFGQGKITGELFF
TGTGCCAGCAGCTTTGGACAGGGGAAAATCACCGGGGAGCTGTTTTTT
>-|TRBV9|TRBJ2-2|-
CASSVLVFTGELFF
TGTGCCAGCAGCGTTTTGGTCTTTACTGGGGAGCTGTTTTTT
>-|TRBV4-2|TRBJ2-3|-
CASSQLVASDTQYF
TGTGCCAGCAGCCAACTCGTAGCTTCGGATACGCAGTATTTT
>-|TRBV4-3|TRBJ2-3|-
CASSQERGTTDTQYF
TGCGCCAGCAGCCAAGAGCGGGGAACCACAGATACGCAGTATTTT
>TRBD1|TRBV28|TRBJ1-2|-
CASRLQGEDGYTF
TGTGCCAGCAGATTACAGGGGGAAGATGGCTACACCTTC
>-|TRBV4-3|TRBJ1-2|-
CASSQESSGGNYGYTF
TGCGCCAGCAGCCAAGAAAGCTCCGGGGGGAACTATGGCTACACCTTC
>-|TRBV19|TRBJ1-1|-
CASSTSQVMNTEAFF
TGTGCCAGTAGTACCTCACAGGTCATGAACACTGAAGCTTTCTTT
>-|TRBV6-1|TRBJ2-7|-
CASSDGQPSYEQYF
TGTGCCAGCAGTGATGGACAGCCCTCCTACGAGCAGTACTTC
>TRBD1|TRBV5-1|TRBJ1-3|-
CASSFTSDRSDTIYF
TGCGCCAGCAGCTTTACCTCGGACAGGTCAGACACCATATATTTT
>TRBD2|TRBV5-4|TRBJ2-3|once
CASSSAGLAGADTDTQYF
TGTGCCAGCAGTTCAGCCGGACTAGCGGGGGCCGACACAGATACGCAGTATTTT
>-|TRBV6-2/TRBV6-3|TRBJ1-6|-
CASSPGGLSYNSPLHF
TGTGCCAGCAGCCCGGGAGGATTGTCCTATAATTCACCCCTCCACTTT
>TRBD1|TRBV9|TRBJ2-5|once
CASSIGQVKRETQYF
TGTGCCAGCAGCATAGGACAGGTCAAGCGGGAGACCCAGTACTTC
>TRBD2|TRBV6-5|TRBJ2-5|-
CASRVSTSGGTQYF
TGTGCCAGCAGGGTTTCGACTAGCGGCGGGACCCAGTACTTC
>TRBD1|TRBV19|TRBJ1-5|once
CASRRDRGAGRQPQHF
TGTGCCAGTAGGAGGGACAGGGGGGCAGGGAGGCAGCCCCAGCATTTT
>TRBD1|TRBV27|TRBJ2-3|-
CASSLRDRVADTQYF
TGTGCCAGCAGTTTGAGGGACAGGGTTGCAGATACGCAGTATTTT
>-|TRBV18|TRBJ2-5|-
CASSPREYQETQYF
TGTGCCAGCTCACCAAGAGAGTACCAAGAGACCCAGTACTTC
>-|TRBV11-2|TRBJ1-2|-
CASSLQGANYGYTF
TGTGCCAGCAGCCTCCAGGGTGCGAACTATGGCTACACCTTC
>-|TRBV18|TRBJ1-4|-
CASSPPRSRLFF
TGTGCCAGCTCACCACCGAGGTCGCGACTGTTTTTT
>TRBD1|TRBV5-1|TRBJ1-2|few
CASSLGQGAFTF
TGCGCCAGCAGCTTAGGACAGGGGGCGTTCACCTTC
>TRBD1|TRBV4-2|TRBJ1-1|-
CASSPGTGTVEAFF
TGTGCCAGCAGCCCAGGGACAGGGACAGTGGAAGCTTTCTTT
>TRBD1|TRBV9|TRBJ2-2|-
CASSARQGADTGELFF
TGTGCCAGCAGCGCGCGACAGGGGGCGGACACCGGGGAGCTGTTTTTT
>-|TRBV15|TRBJ1-5|-
CATSREGGSNQPQHF
TGTGCCACCAGCAGAGAGGGAGGGAGCAATCAGCCCCAGCATTTT
>TRBD1|TRBV2|TRBJ2-7|-
CASRDRDPTYEQYF
TGTGCCAGCAGGGACAGGGATCCGACCTACGAGCAGTACTTC
>-|TRBV5-1|TRBJ1-4|-
CASSFSTANEKLFF
TGCGCCAGCAGCTTCTCCACAGCTAATGAAAAACTGTTTTTT
>-|TRBV13|TRBJ1-4|-
CASSPVTGEKLFF
TGTGCCAGCAGCCCCGTGACAGGTGAAAAACTGTTTTTT
>-|TRBV30|TRBJ2-4|once
CAWSGRGQNIQYF
TGTGCCTGGAGCGGAAGGGGTCAAAACATTCAGTACTTC
>-|TRBV6-5|TRBJ1-3|-
CATRGRGNTIYF
TGTGCCACTAGGGGGAGAGGAAACACCATATATTTT
>TRBD1|TRBV5-6|TRBJ1-6|-
CASSMGDRVNSPLHF
TGTGCCAGCAGCATGGGGGACAGGGTAAATTCACCCCTCCACTTT
>-|TRBV19|TRBJ1-5|-
CASRVGVGGNQPQHF
TGTGCCAGTAGAGTGGGAGTGGGAGGTAATCAGCCCCAGCATTTT
>-|TRBV19|TRBJ1-6|-
CASRGSQGGNSPLHF
TGTGCCAGTAGGGGATCACAGGGCGGAAATTCACCCCTCCACTTT
>-|TRBV7-9|TRBJ2-3|-
CASSRRADTQYF
TGTGCCAGCAGCCGGAGGGCAGATACGCAGTATTTT
>TRBD1|TRBV19|TRBJ1-2|-
CASSPGQGYGYTF
TGTGCCAGTAGTCCGGGACAGGGCTACGGCTACACCTTC
>TRBD1|TRBV3-1/TRBV3-2|TRBJ2-5|-
CASSSPDRGQETQYF
TGTGCCAGCAGCTCTCCGGACAGGGGCCAAGAGACCCAGTACTTC
>TRBD2|TRBV7-2|TRBJ2-1|once
CASSRGGAYNEQFF
TGTGCCAGCAGCCGGGGGGGGGCCTACAATGAGCAGTTCTTC
>TRBD1|TRBV9|TRBJ2-7|-
CASSPRGDRDPYEQYF
TGTGCCAGCAGCCCCAGGGGGGACAGGGACCCCTACGAGCAGTACTTC
>-|TRBV6-5|TRBJ1-1|-
CASRPGGLNTEAFF
TGTGCCAGCCGACCTGGGGGGTTGAACACTGAAGCTTTCTTT
>TRBD2|TRBV14|TRBJ2-2|-
CASRETGLANTGELFF
TGTGCCAGCCGGGAAACAGGACTAGCGAACACCGGGGAGCTGTTTTTT
>TRBD1|TRBV5-7|TRBJ1-4|-
CASSLDGQGHRTNEKLFF
TGTGCCAGCAGCTTGGACGGACAGGGGCATCGAACTAATGAAAAACTGTTTTTT
>TRBD1|TRBV7-3|TRBJ2-5|-
CASSWPGQKETQYF
TGTGCCAGCAGCTGGCCGGGACAGAAAGAGACCCAGTACTTC
>-|TRBV9|TRBJ2-7|-
CASSGTKEYEQYF
TGTGCCAGCAGCGGGACAAAGGAATACGAGCAGTACTTC
>-|TRBV2|TRBJ2-7|-
CASRPRTNSYEQYF
TGTGCCAGCAGACCTAGGACAAATTCCTACGAGCAGTACTTC
>-|TRBV7-7|TRBJ2-5|once
CASSIAVTSLETQYF
TGTGCTAGCAGCATCGCTGTTACTAGCCTGGAGACCCAGTACTTC
>TRBD1|TRBV5-6|TRBJ1-2|-
CASSLGDRDYGYTF
TGTGCCAGCAGCTTGGGGGACAGGGACTATGGCTACACCTTC
>TRBD2|TRBV6-5|TRBJ2-7|once
CASRGSGGISYEQYF
TGTGCCAGCAGGGGAAGCGGGGGGATCTCCTACGAGCAGTACTTC
>-|TRBV12-2|TRBJ1-5|-
CASRLGDRENNQPQHF
TGTGCAAGTCGCTTAGGGGACAGGGAAAACAATCAGCCCCAGCATTTT
>TRBD2|TRBV6-2/TRBV6-3|TRBJ2-7|-
CASSYWASGDEQYF
TGTGCCAGCAGTTACTGGGCTAGCGGGGACGAGCAGTACTTC
>TRBD1|TRBV28|TRBJ2-7|-
CASSLRQGAGEQYF
TGTGCCAGCAGTCTTCGACAGGGGGCGGGGGAGCAGTACTTC
>-|TRBV5-5|TRBJ2-3|once
CASSLAPSPAGFTDTQYF
TGTGCCAGCAGCTTGGCCCCTTCGCCAGCGGGCTTCACAGATACGCAGTATTTT
>-|TRBV11-3|TRBJ2-7|-
CASSPRPRGEQYF
TGTGCCAGCAGCCCGAGACCCCGCGGGGAGCAGTACTTC
>TRBD2|TRBV6-1|TRBJ2-5|-
CASTLSGGAQETQYF
TGTGCCAGCACCCTTAGCGGGGGGGCCCAAGAGACCCAGTACTTC
>TRBD1|TRBV28|TRBJ1-6|-
CASSSQGGTPLHF
TGTGCCAGCAGTTCACAGGGGGGTACACCCCTCCACTTT